Following are 12 T cell receptor beta chains from one sample sequenced in a study of blood T cell repertoires in COVID-19. This table comes from immunoSEQ multiplex PCR, and its TCRdb copy is limited to in-frame clones, with some not included. The table has roughly 500,000 clones, less than 90% seen once. The sequenced material came from PBMCs or T cells enriched from blood (not recorded which). The receptor source for this set is a woman aged 55-70 years who had recovered from COVID-19.

Regarding this clone: Other DNA sequences from this sample encode an identical CDR3 as well. The chain employs TRBV24-1 and TRBJ1-1; D may be TRBD1 (5 bases). CDR1 is KGHDR, CDR2 SFDVKD, per germline. V shed 7 bases and J shed 0 bases, with 8 bases lying between them. The CDR3 covers 13 residues. The CDR3 region is CATRGLLNTEAFF. The CDR3 DNA reads as TGTGCCACCAGGGGACTCTTGAACACTGAAGCTTTCTTT.

The chain is built from TRBV6-5 and TRBJ1-2; 7 positions agree with TRBD1. This CDR3 spans 15 amino acids. Germline V gene data show CDR1 as MNHEY and CDR2 as SVGAGI. The trim removed 7 bases at V and 4 bases at J, leaving 12 bases unmatched. CDR3 coding DNA: TGTGCCAGCAATCTAGTTTGGCAGGGGGGCTATGGCTACACCTTC. Amino acids: CASNLVWQGGYGYTF.

The V gene is TRBV6-5, the J gene TRBJ1-3; D unresolved. CDR1 is MNHEY and CDR2 is SVGAGI in the germline V gene. The CDR3 consists of 13 residues. The V end was cut by 8 bases, the J end by 2 bases, with 10 bases between. CDR3 protein: CASGREAGNTIYF. Here the CDR3 DNA reads TGTGCCAGCGGTAGGGAGGCTGGAAACACCATATATTTT.

The V gene is TRBV6-6, the J gene TRBJ2-7; a possible D gene is TRBD1 (6 bases). This CDR3 is 17 amino acids long. The ends were cut back, 5 bases at V and 2 bases at J, with 22 bases in the middle. CDR1 is MNHNY and CDR2 is SVGAGI in the germline V gene (reference sequence). DNA for the CDR3: TGTGCCAGCAGTCAAAGGAACCGGGACACAATAACCTACGAGCAGTACTTC. Its translation is CASSQRNRDTITYEQYF.

The genes are TRBV4-1 and TRBJ2-1; TRBD2 matches 10 bases. V dropped 1 base and J dropped 9; count of bases not matched to a gene: 9. The CDR3 is 16 residues long. CDR1 is MGHRA, CDR2 YSYEKL, per germline. Written as DNA, the CDR3 is TGCGCCAGCAGCCAAGGGCCCAGCGGGGGGGTCTCTGAGCAGTTCTTC. Translation gives CASSQGPSGGVSEQFF.

The V call is TRBV27, the J call TRBJ2-7, with 7 bases matching TRBD1. CDR3 length equals 14 residues. CDR1 and CDR2 from the germline V gene are MNHEY and SMNVEV (reference sequence). V was clipped by 4 bases and J by 3 bases; unmatched bases: 6. Written as DNA, the CDR3 is TGTGCCAGCAGTTCTCGGGCAGGGGGCTACGAGCAGTACTTC. Its protein is CASSSRAGGYEQYF.

The V gene is TRBV5-1, the J gene TRBJ2-1; TRBD2 agrees at 7 bases. After removal of 6 bases from V and 9 bases from J, the junction contained 9 bases not matched to a gene. The CDR3 sequence is 13 residues long. CDR1 SGHRS and CDR2 YFSETQ come from the germline V gene. The CDR3 is CASNEGGGGEQFF. The CDR3 coding sequence is TGCGCCAGCAACGAGGGCGGGGGAGGTGAGCAGTTCTTC.

The chain carries TRBV18 and TRBJ2-3, with TRBD2 matching over 14 bases. CDR1 KGHSH and CDR2 LQKENI come from the germline V gene. The CDR3 is 17 amino acids. With 2 bases clipped from V and 6 bases from J, the junction kept 7 bases outside the gene matches. The chain's CDR3 is CASSPSRLAGGADTQYF. CDR3 coding DNA: TGTGCCAGCTCACCATCCCGACTAGCGGGGGGGGCGGATACGCAGTATTTT.

This rearrangement joins TRBV20-1 to TRBJ1-1, with 9 bases that match TRBD1. The V segment lost 3 bases and the J segment 11 bases; nucleotides outside the gene matches: 4. The CDR3 totals 11 residues. Per the germline V gene, CDR1 is DFQATT and CDR2 is SNEGSKA (reference sequence). The CDR3 coding sequence is TGCAGTGCTAGTACAGGGGGCCGCGCTTTCTTT. This sequence encodes CSASTGGRAFF.

This sequence joins TRBV24-1 and TRBJ2-5; 7 positions match TRBD1. J gave up 5 bases and V 4 bases, and 9 bases lay outside the gene matches. Germline CDR1 KGHDR, CDR2 SFDVKD. This CDR3 has 15 residues. The CDR3 nucleotides are TGTGCCACCAGTGACCCTACAGGGGCGTACGAGACCCAGTACTTC. The encoded protein is CATSDPTGAYETQYF.

The chain couples TRBV3-1 (or the pseudogene TRBV3-2) to TRBJ2-1, with 8 nucleotides matching TRBD2. J was trimmed by 7 bases and V by 1 base; bases with no gene match: 6. This CDR3 has 15 residues. Germline CDR1 is LGHDT and CDR2 is YNNKEL (reference sequence). The CDR3 loop reads CASSQGLAGSNEQFF. The CDR3, as DNA: TGTGCCAGCAGCCAAGGGCTAGCGGGTTCTAATGAGCAGTTCTTC.

This chain connects TRBV6-5 to TRBJ1-2, with a weak D call TRBD1 (6 bases). V was trimmed by 5 bases and J by 2 bases, leaving 15 bases between them. The CDR3 is made up of 15 amino acids. Germline CDR1 is MNHEY and CDR2 is SVGAGI. CDR3 sequence reads: CASSQNPGTNYGYTF. CDR3 sequence (DNA): TGTGCCAGCAGTCAGAACCCCGGGACAAACTATGGCTACACCTTC.